This T cell receptor (beta chain) was found in a study of CD4 T cell repertoires in COVID-19. Points from the study as a whole: Two or all three memory subsets shared several highly expanded SARS-CoV-2-reactive clonotypes.

Samples came from patients recovered from mild-to-severe COVID-19. These memory T cells were uncultured and sequenced directly after ex vivo isolation. TCRdb's copy holds only in-frame clones and misses some; the assay was immunoSEQ multiplex PCR. The table includes 65,000 to 95,000 clones, about four fifths detected once. The CDR3 sequence is 14 residues long. Between the trimmed V and J ends, which lost 6 bases and 3 bases, there was a span of 14 bases. Looked up from germline, CDR1 is MNHEY and CDR2 is SVGAGI. Note on this clone: The antigen is not known.

The origin of this receptor is a human donor who had COVID-19. The V gene is TRBV6-5, the J gene TRBJ1-1, with a weak D call TRBD1 (6 bases). The sequencing here drew on CD4+ T cells from peripheral blood, taken after recovery from COVID-19. CDR3 loop: CASRLGGQDTEAFF. CDR3 DNA sequence: TGTGCCAGCAGATTAGGGGGGCAGGACACTGAAGCTTTCTTT.